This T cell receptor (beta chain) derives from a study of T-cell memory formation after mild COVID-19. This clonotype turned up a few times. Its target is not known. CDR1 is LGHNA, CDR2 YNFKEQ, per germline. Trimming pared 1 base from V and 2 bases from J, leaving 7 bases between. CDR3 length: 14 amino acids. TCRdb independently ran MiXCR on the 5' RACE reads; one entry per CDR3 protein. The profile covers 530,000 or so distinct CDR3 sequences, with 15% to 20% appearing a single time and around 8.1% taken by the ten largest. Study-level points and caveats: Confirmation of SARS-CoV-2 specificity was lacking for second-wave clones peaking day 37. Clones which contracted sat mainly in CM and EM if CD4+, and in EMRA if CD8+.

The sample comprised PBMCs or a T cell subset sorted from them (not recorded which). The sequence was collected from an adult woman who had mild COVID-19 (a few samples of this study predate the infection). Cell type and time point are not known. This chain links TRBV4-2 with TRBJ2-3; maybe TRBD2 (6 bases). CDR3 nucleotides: TGTGCCAGCAGCCAAGGGGACTTCACAGATACGCAGTATTTT. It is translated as CASSQGDFTDTQYF.